This TCR beta chain was obtained from a study of blood T cells in healthy people across ages. Overall study findings and caveats: Roughly linearly, TCR beta diversity per million T cells fell as age increased. CMV status of donors was unknown, possibly confounding expanded clonotype changes.

This CDR3 has 16 residues. J was trimmed by 8 bases and V by 5 bases; bases with no gene match: 12. The germline V gene encodes CDR1 LGHNA and CDR2 YNFKEQ. For the second PCR, which ran for roughly 7 to 11 cycles, a sample-barcoded 5' primer and a J-beta primer mix were used. Each of the cDNA molecules was tagged by a template-switch adaptor with 12 random nucleotides. A single record per CDR3 protein comes from TCRdb applying MiXCR to the 5' RACE reads. The table lists about 1 million distinct CDR3 sequences, 40% to 45% of them singletons. This clonotype was seen a few times. Its antigen remains unidentified. Samples each had at least 5.5 micrograms of total RNA extracted.

V is TRBV4-2 and J is TRBJ1-4; TRBD1 agrees at 9 bases. The TCR was taken from a woman in her sixties in good health. Sequencing was done on a sample of blood. The CDR3 DNA is TGTGCCAGCAGCGAAGCCGGGACAGGGTTAGTAGAAAAACTGTTTTTT. As protein: CASSEAGTGLVEKLFF.